Presented here are 5 T cell receptor beta chains from one specimen sequenced in a study of vaccination and CD4 T cells after COVID-19 (dated 2022 in TCRdb). The treatment or condition label on this specimen signifies: approximately nine-day PBMC culture with coronavirus spike peptide pools or control peptides (ViraFEST assay). To prepare the library, PCR was applied. Sequencing used an Illumina iSeq 100. At the Johns Hopkins FTIC core, DNA from the cultured CD4+ T cells underwent TCR sequencing with the Oncomine TCR Beta short-read assay. TCRdb reprocessed the public reads (quality trimming at Q25 with fastp, clone calling with MiXCR) and kept in-frame beta chains. Rows merge per CDR3 protein into single entries with the most common DNA and genes. The sample records about 21,000 distinct CDR3 sequences, 60% to 80% of which are singletons. The ten largest make up 6% to 8% of the sample. Antigens of these TCRs are unknown.

Material: CD4+ T cells from blood, cultured in vitro. Receptors originate from a human donor who had recovered from COVID-19.

The gene calls are TRBV14 and TRBJ1-2; maybe TRBD1 (5 bases). The V and J ends lost 4 bases and 4 bases respectively, with 13 bases between them. Germline CDR1 and CDR2: SGHDN and FVKESK. CDR3 length equals 14 residues. CDR3 loop: CASSLGGVGYGYTF. CDR3 nucleotides: TGTGCCAGCAGCCTGGGGGGAGTCGGCTATGGCTACACCTTC.

The J gene is TRBJ1-6, the V gene TRBV16; D call uncertain. CDR1 is KGHSY and CDR2 is FQNENV in the germline V gene. V gave up 10 bases and J gave up 9 bases, with 16 bases separating them. CDR3 length: 13 residues. The CDR3 coding sequence is TGTGCCACCTCCGACTTGCAGGTTTCACCCCTCCACTTT. It specifies CATSDLQVSPLHF. Looking up the rest from reference TRBV16 and TRBJ1-6 gives the full variable domain: GEEVAQTPKHLVRGEGQKAKLYCAPIKGHSYVFWYQQVLKNEFKFLISFQNENVFDETGMPKERFSAKCLPNSPCSLEIQATKLEDSAVYFCATSDLQVSPLHFGNGTRLTVT.

The chain uses TRBV19 and TRBJ1-1; no clear D gene. V lost 4 bases to trimming and J lost 0 bases, with 6 bases between them. Germline assignment: CDR1 LNHDA and CDR2 SQIVND (reference sequence). The CDR3 has 13 amino acids. CDR3 in DNA: TGTGCCAGTAGTACGCGGGTGAACACTGAAGCTTTCTTT. It encodes CASSTRVNTEAFF. The variable domain in full, with the rest retrieved from reference TRBV19 and TRBJ1-1, is DGGITQSPKYLFRKEGQNVTLSCEQNLNHDAMYWYRQDPGQGLRLIYYSQIVNDFQKGDIAEGYSVSREKKESFPLTVTSAQKNPTAFYLCASSTRVNTEAFFGQGTRLTVV.

In this sample, this clonotype turned up once. The rearrangement joins TRBV27 to TRBJ2-5; either TRBD1 or TRBD2 may fit D (7 bases each). V shed 6 bases and J shed 7 bases, with 27 bases lying between them. Per germline, CDR1 MNHEY and CDR2 SMNVEV (reference sequence). This CDR3 is built from 17 residues. The CDR3 sequence is CASSQGGTRLRGGTQYF. The CDR3, as DNA: TGTGCCAGCAGCCAGGGGGGGACACGGCTCAGGGGTGGGACCCAGTACTTC.

The chain carries TRBV10-2 and TRBJ2-5, with 8 nucleotides matching TRBD2. V gave up 3 bases and J gave up 5 bases; unmatched junction bases: 17. CDR3 length: 18 residues. Germline-derived CDR1 and CDR2 are WSHSY and SAAADI. The CDR3 sequence is CASSDLRKGGRRWETQYF. For the CDR3, the DNA is TGCGCCAGCAGTGATCTAAGAAAGGGCGGGAGGCGTTGGGAGACCCAGTACTTC.